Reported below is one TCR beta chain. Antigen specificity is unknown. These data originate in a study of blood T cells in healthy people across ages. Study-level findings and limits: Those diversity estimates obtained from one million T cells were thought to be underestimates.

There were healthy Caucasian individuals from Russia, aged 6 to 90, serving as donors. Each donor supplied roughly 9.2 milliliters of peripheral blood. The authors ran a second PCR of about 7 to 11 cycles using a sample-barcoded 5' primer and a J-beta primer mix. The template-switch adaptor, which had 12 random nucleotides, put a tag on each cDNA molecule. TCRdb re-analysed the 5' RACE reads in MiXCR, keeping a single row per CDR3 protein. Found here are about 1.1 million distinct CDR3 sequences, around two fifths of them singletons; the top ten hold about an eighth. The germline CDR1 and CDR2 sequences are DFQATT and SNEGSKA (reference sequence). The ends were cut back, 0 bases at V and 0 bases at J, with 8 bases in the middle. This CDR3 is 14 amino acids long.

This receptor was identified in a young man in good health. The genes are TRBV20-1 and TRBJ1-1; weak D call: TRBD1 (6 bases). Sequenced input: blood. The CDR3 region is CSAREGGMNTEAFF. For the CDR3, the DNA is TGCAGTGCTAGAGAAGGGGGAATGAACACTGAAGCTTTCTTT.